This T cell receptor beta chain is from a study of cytomegalovirus exposure and HLA in healthy donors. Germline loops: CDR1 SGHDT, CDR2 YYEEEE. This CDR3 has 18 amino acids. 60 Vbeta and 13 Jbeta primers were used in PCR. Some clones are missing from TCRdb's copy, which holds only in-frame ones; the method was immunoSEQ multiplex PCR. The sample has some 110,000 clones; around 80% are singletons. As for this clone: Compared with germline, one end of the junction differs, possibly owing to a read error.

V and J are TRBV5-6 and TRBJ2-2; 7 nucleotides agree with TRBD2. Material for sequencing was PBMCs. This TCR was sampled from a young woman in good health and CMV-seropositive. CDR3 amino acids: CAISLAGARGTNTGELFF. The DNA of the CDR3 is TGTGCCATCAGCTTGGCGGGTGCGCGGGGGACGAACACCGGGGAGCTGTTTTTT.